This passage covers 26 T cell receptor beta chains from one sample sequenced in a study of shared T cell receptors in the human thymus. Assay: immunoSEQ multiplex PCR; the TCRdb copy retains only in-frame clones and omits some. Here the sample spans roughly 660,000 clones, approximately 87% being singletons. The same data also contributed to another study, on human thymus T cells.

Sequencing was done on a sample of thymocytes. The receptors derive from a boy younger than two with a congenital heart defect.

V usage is TRBV6-5 and J usage is TRBJ2-7; D gene ambiguous. The CDR3 has 13 residues. From germline, CDR1 is MNHEY and CDR2 SVGAGI. V was cut by 4 bases and J by 5 bases, with 12 bases left in between. CDR3 nucleotide sequence: TGTGCCAGCAGTTTCCCAGAGCGACACGAGCAGTACTTC. Encoded protein: CASSFPERHEQYF.

V is TRBV25-1 and J is TRBJ2-1; 7 positions agree with TRBD2. This CDR3 is 14 amino acids long. The J segment lost 4 bases and the V segment lost 2 bases, leaving 2 bases of the junction unmatched. Germline lookup yields CDR1 MGHDK and CDR2 SYGVNS. The CDR3 nucleotides read TGTGCCAGCAGTGAACGGGAGGCGTACAATGAGCAGTTCTTC. Translating it yields CASSEREAYNEQFF.

V is TRBV9 and J is TRBJ2-7; 10 bases are a match to TRBD1. Germline-derived CDR1 and CDR2 are SGDLS and YYNGEE. The CDR3 runs to 14 residues. With 7 bases clipped from V and 3 bases from J, the junction kept 7 bases outside the gene matches. CDR3 DNA sequence: TGTGCCAGCGGGGTCGGGACAGGGGACTACGAGCAGTACTTC. Translation: CASGVGTGDYEQYF.

The gene calls are TRBV7-9 and TRBJ2-4, with D uncertain. Trimming pared 5 bases from V and 7 bases from J, leaving 9 bases between. This CDR3 has 12 residues. CDR1 is SEHNR, CDR2 FQNEAQ, per germline (reference sequence). The CDR3 sequence: CASSNSANIQYF. The CDR3 nucleotides read TGTGCCAGCAGCAACAGTGCGAACATTCAGTACTTC.

The sample holds a few counts of this clone. The chain uses TRBV11-2 and TRBJ2-7; D is possibly TRBD2 (6 bases). The CDR3 runs 12 residues. V lost 6 bases and J 2 bases, leaving 8 bases between the germline ends. The germline CDR1 and CDR2 sequences are SGHAT and FQNNGV. The CDR3 reads CASSGGTYEQYF. DNA of the CDR3: TGTGCCAGCAGTGGGGGGACCTACGAGCAGTACTTC.

In its sample, this clone was seen once. Here the CDR3 reads CASSPSRRPRTSILGEQYF. DNA for the CDR3: TGTGCCAGCAGTCCCTCCCGGCGCCCGCGGACTAGCATCTTGGGCGAGCAGTACTTC. The chain recombines TRBV27 with TRBJ2-7; TRBD2 matches 8 bases. Germline V gene lookup returns CDR1 MNHEY and CDR2 SMNVEV (reference sequence). Losses at the gene ends were 5 bases for V and 6 bases for J; bases not matched to a gene: 24. The length of the CDR3 is 19 residues.

The chain couples TRBV4-3 to TRBJ2-3; D possibly corresponds to TRBD2 (6 bases). This CDR3 region has 16 residues. CDR1 is LGHNA, CDR2 YSLEER, per germline. Deletions cut 0 bases from V and 1 base from J, with 11 bases between. CDR3 sequence (DNA): TGCGCCAGCAGCCAAGAGGTTGGAGGGGGCACAGATACGCAGTATTTT. As protein: CASSQEVGGGTDTQYF.

The chain is built from TRBV30 and TRBJ1-6; D might be TRBD1 (6 bases). CDR3 length: 16 residues. In germline, CDR1 is GTSNPN, CDR2 SVGIG (reference sequence). The V end lost 3 bases, the J end lost 5 bases, and 17 bases lay between the germline ends. CDR3 sequence (DNA): TGTGCCTGGAGCGCTCCATCCGGGACAAATAATTCACCCCTCCACTTT. This encodes CAWSAPSGTNNSPLHF. Full variable domain (missing parts from reference TRBV30 and TRBJ1-6): SQTIHQWPATLVQPVGSPLSLECTVEGTSNPNLYWYRQAAGRGLQLLFYSVGIGQISSEVPQNLSASRPQDRQFILSSKKLLLSDSGFYLCAWSAPSGTNNSPLHFGNGTRLTVT.

The chain joins TRBV14 to TRBJ2-7, with 9 bases aligning to TRBD1. V trimming: 1 base; J trimming: 0 bases; junction bases outside the gene matches: 7. Germline V lookup: CDR1 SGHDN, CDR2 FVKESK. The CDR3 length is 17 residues. CDR3 protein: CASSQVSQGANSYEQYF. CDR3 sequence (DNA): TGTGCCAGCAGCCAAGTATCACAGGGGGCAAACTCCTACGAGCAGTACTTC.

CDR3 DNA: TGTGCCAGCAGTTGTTGGGACAGGGGGCCCGGGGAGCTGTTTTTT. Translating it yields CASSCWDRGPGELFF. This sequence joins TRBV6-6 and TRBJ2-2; TRBD1 agrees at 12 bases. Looked up from germline, CDR1 is MNHNY and CDR2 is SVGAGI (reference sequence). The CDR3 is 15 residues long. J lost 6 bases, V lost 4 bases, and 3 bases had no gene match.

A remark on this clone: The junction differs from germline at one of its ends, possibly a read error. The chain has TRBV2 and TRBJ2-1, with a tentative D call TRBD1 (5 bases). The CDR3 has 12 amino acids. Per germline, CDR1 SNHLY and CDR2 FYNNEI. CDR3 loop: CASSEGGAPGLF. The CDR3, as DNA: TGTGCCAGCAGTGAAGGTGGGGCCCCGGGCCTCTTC.

The V gene is TRBV28, the J gene TRBJ2-5, with 7 bases aligning to TRBD1. Germline V lookup: CDR1 MDHEN, CDR2 SYDVKM. This CDR3 is 15 amino acids long. V dropped 5 bases and J dropped 5; count of bases not matched to a gene: 11. CDR3 nucleotides: TGTGCCAGCAGTCCAATCCAACAGGGGTGGGAGACCCAGTACTTC. It is translated as CASSPIQQGWETQYF.

The rearrangement joins TRBV9 to TRBJ1-1, with 7 positions matching TRBD1. Trimming at V came to 3 bases and at J to 1 base, leaving 9 bases not matched to a gene. CDR1 and CDR2 from the germline V gene are SGDLS and YYNGEE. This CDR3 contains 16 residues. The CDR3 spells CASSGQTGLGNTEAFF. The CDR3 bases are TGTGCCAGCAGCGGCCAGACAGGGTTGGGGAACACTGAAGCTTTCTTT.

The V call is TRBV10-3, the J call TRBJ2-5; 11 bases line up with TRBD2. Germline V lookup: CDR1 ENHRY, CDR2 SYGVKD. V trimming: 3 bases; J trimming: 5 bases; junction bases outside the gene matches: 8. The length of the CDR3 is 16 residues. CDR3 sequence (DNA): TGTGCCATCAGTGACGTTACTAGCGGGAGTGACGAGACCCAGTACTTC. Its protein product is CAISDVTSGSDETQYF.

The chain employs TRBV4-2 and TRBJ2-1; 8 bases line up with TRBD1. The CDR3 has 13 amino acids. Per the germline V gene, CDR1 is LGHNA and CDR2 is YNFKEQ. Germline trimming cut 4 bases from V and 7 bases from J; bases unmatched to any gene: 3. CDR3 residues: CASSRRQGNEQFF. The CDR3 DNA sequence: TGTGCCAGCAGCCGTCGACAGGGGAATGAGCAGTTCTTC.

This chain uses TRBV27 with TRBJ2-1, with 7 positions matching TRBD2. J was trimmed by 10 bases and V by 8 bases; bases with no gene match: 17. The CDR3 is 15 amino acids. CDR1 is MNHEY, CDR2 SMNVEV, per germline (reference sequence). CDR3 sequence reads: CASDPWGGRNGEQFF. DNA of the CDR3: TGTGCCAGCGACCCGTGGGGGGGGAGGAATGGGGAGCAGTTCTTC.

The chain recombines TRBV28 with TRBJ2-7, with D hard to call. In germline, CDR1 is MDHEN, CDR2 SYDVKM. Between the trimmed V and J ends, which lost 0 bases and 0 bases, there was a span of 6 bases. This CDR3 is built from 14 residues. DNA of the CDR3: TGTGCCAGCAGTTTATGCCGGAGCTCCTACGAGCAGTACTTC. It yields the protein CASSLCRSSYEQYF.

V is TRBV12-5 and J is TRBJ2-3, with a tentative D call TRBD1 (6 bases). The V gene's germline CDR1 is LGHNT and CDR2 FRNRAP. There are 15 residues in the CDR3. V dropped 2 bases and J dropped 5 bases, with 14 bases sitting between them. The chain's CDR3 is CASGLPRQAGDTQYF. The CDR3 DNA reads as TGTGCTAGTGGTTTGCCCCGACAGGCGGGAGATACGCAGTATTTT.

In its sample, this clone was seen once. The chain recombines TRBV28 with TRBJ2-3; D may be TRBD1 (6 bases). The CDR3 is made up of 19 amino acids. CDR1 and CDR2 (germline): MDHEN, SYDVKM. With 6 bases removed from V and 6 bases from J, the gap between germline ends came to 31 bases. The CDR3 DNA is TGTGCCAGCAGCCGAACTCGCAATCCGCTACAGGGTTGCGAGGATACGCAGTATTTT. As protein: CASSRTRNPLQGCEDTQYF. The variable domain in full, completed from reference TRBV28 and TRBJ2-3, reads DVKVTQSSRYLVKRTGEKVFLECVQDMDHENMFWYRQDPGLGLRLIYFSYDVKMKEKGDIPEGYSVSREKKERFSLILESASTNQTSMYLCASSRTRNPLQGCEDTQYFGPGTRLTVL.

The rearrangement links TRBV9 to TRBJ2-7, with D tentatively TRBD1 (5 bases). Trimming stripped 3 bases from V and 1 base from J, with 14 bases between. CDR1 is SGDLS, CDR2 YYNGEE, per germline. This CDR3 has 15 amino acids. The CDR3 spells CASSAGQGKSYEQYF. CDR3 in DNA: TGTGCCAGCAGCGCGGGCCAGGGCAAATCCTACGAGCAGTACTTC.

The J gene is TRBJ1-5, the V gene TRBV29-1, with 11 bases matching TRBD1. Germline V gene data show CDR1 as SQVTM and CDR2 as ANQGSEA. The CDR3 sequence is 18 residues long. The V segment lost 4 bases and the J segment 0 bases; nucleotides outside the gene matches: 11. CDR3 bases: TGCAGCGTTGGGCCCCGGACAGGGGGCCCTTATAGCAATCAGCCCCAGCATTTT. Translating it yields CSVGPRTGGPYSNQPQHF.

The chain joins TRBV4-3 to TRBJ1-1; 7 positions agree with TRBD1. The V and J ends lost 4 bases and 1 base, in that order; junction bases with no gene match: 3. Germline V CDR1 and CDR2: LGHNA, YSLEER. The CDR3 has 14 amino acids. CDR3 nucleotide sequence: TGCGCCAGCAGCCGAGACAGGGCGAACACTGAAGCTTTCTTT. Residues: CASSRDRANTEAFF.

The chain carries TRBV4-2 and TRBJ2-3; 8 bases are shared with TRBD2. V shed 0 bases and J 2 bases; nucleotides not matched to a gene: 4. This CDR3 contains 16 residues. Looked up from germline, CDR1 is LGHNA and CDR2 is YNFKEQ. In DNA form, the CDR3 reads TGTGCCAGCAGCCAAGATCGAGCGGGAGCCACAGATACGCAGTATTTT. Translated, it gives CASSQDRAGATDTQYF.

This rearrangement joins TRBV28 to TRBJ1-1; TRBD1 agrees at 9 bases. CDR3 length: 17 residues. CDR1 and CDR2 from the germline V gene are MDHEN and SYDVKM. V dropped 5 bases and J dropped 6; count of bases not matched to a gene: 16. CDR3 residues: CASSPSGQGSKRAEAFF. The CDR3, as DNA: TGTGCCAGCAGTCCTTCAGGACAGGGGAGTAAAAGGGCTGAAGCTTTCTTT.

In this sample, this clone turned up once. This chain connects TRBV6-1 to TRBJ2-1; TRBD2 agrees at 11 bases. CDR3 length equals 17 residues. The germline gives CDR1 MNHNS, CDR2 SASEGT. J was trimmed by 8 bases and V by 1 base; bases with no gene match: 10. The CDR3, as DNA: TGTGCCAGCAGTGAAGGGGTACTAGCGGGAGATGAGGATGAGCAGTTCTTC. It codes for CASSEGVLAGDEDEQFF.

This clone has just one count. This sequence joins TRBV29-1 and TRBJ2-7; D perhaps matches TRBD2 (6 bases). Per germline, CDR1 SQVTM and CDR2 ANQGSEA. V shed 1 base and J shed 3 bases, with 16 bases lying between them. The CDR3 sequence is 15 residues long. CDR3 sequence: CSVEVYPGGHYEQYF. The CDR3, as DNA: TGCAGCGTTGAAGTTTACCCTGGAGGGCACTACGAGCAGTACTTC.